What follows is one TCR beta chain and its context. Its antigen is unknown. The data were taken from a study of CD8 T cells in ankylosing spondylitis. Overall study findings and caveats: For ankylosing spondylitis blood, a TCR beta motif of 8 or 9 highly homologous variants appeared characteristic.

In TCRdb, the 5' RACE reads were re-called with MiXCR into one record per CDR3 protein. This sample has 750,000 to 850,000 distinct CDR3 sequences, with over 9.5% found just once. Trimming took 0 bases from V and 7 from J; bases not matched to a gene: 8. Germline V gene sequence: CDR1 SGHKS, CDR2 YYEKEE (reference sequence). The CDR3 runs to 15 residues. Material for sequencing was blood, either unsorted or a sorted T cell fraction (not recorded which). The chain employs TRBV5-5 and TRBJ2-5, with 8 nucleotides matching TRBD2. This receptor was taken from a male donor with ankylosing spondylitis. Here the CDR3 DNA reads TGTGCCAGCAGCTTGGTCACGACTAGCGCCCGGACCCAGTACTTC. Amino acid sequence: CASSLVTTSARTQYF.